This T cell receptor beta chain stems from a study of blood T cell repertoires in COVID-19. Overall study context: From T cells, B-cell-depleted T cells, or PBMCs came the material, which was cDNA or gDNA.

Which cohort a participant joined came from the clinical history participants gave. TCRdb's copy holds only in-frame clones and misses some; the assay was immunoSEQ multiplex PCR. The sample has around 400,000 clones, about 90% seen once; the top ten hold 1.7%. This clonotype originated in a woman aged 30 to 39 who had recovered from COVID-19. The sequenced sample consisted of PBMCs or T cells enriched from blood (not recorded which).

The CDR3 bases are TGTGCCACCAGTGATTCGGGACAGGGTGGCAACGTCCTGACTTTC. Amino acid sequence: CATSDSGQGGNVLTF. The chain employs TRBV24-1 and TRBJ2-6; TRBD1 matches 9 bases. V lost 2 bases to trimming and J lost 9 bases; unmatched junction nucleotides: 4. The CDR3 is 15 residues long. Germline assignment: CDR1 KGHDR and CDR2 SFDVKD.